The rows below give T cell receptor beta chains drawn from one sample of a study of blood T cell repertoires in COVID-19. Sequencing was performed with immunoSEQ multiplex PCR; in TCRdb, only in-frame clones are kept and a portion is missing. The profile shows 100,000 to 150,000 clones, roughly nine tenths of them singletons. Sequenced sample: peripheral blood. The receptors were gathered from a man in his 60s with COVID-19, enrolled during active disease. Both conserved end residues are part of each CDR3. Each record gives: clone size, D gene, V gene, J gene, CDR3 DNA, CDR3 protein. The D gene is left open where the match is weak. The size of a clone is reported for some rows only, either as once, few or many, or as a class for expanded clones.

.	TRBD1	TRBV29-1	TRBJ2-7	TGCAGCGTCACGGACATAGGACAGGGGGCGCGGGAGCAGTACTTC	CSVTDIGQGAREQYF
.	.	TRBV2	TRBJ2-2	TGTGCCAGCAGGGGTCTTGGGACTTCGACCGGGGAGCTGTTTTTT	CASRGLGTSTGELFF
.	.	TRBV19	TRBJ1-4	TGTGCCAGTACCCGAAGCGGGGACATCGAAAAACTGTTTTTT	CASTRSGDIEKLFF
.	.	TRBV28	TRBJ2-7	TGTGCCAGCAGTCCTCCGGGACACTACGAGCAGTACTTC	CASSPPGHYEQYF
once	.	TRBV4-2	TRBJ2-5	TGTGCCAGCAGCCAAGGAAGAGGGTCCGGCGGGGAAGAGACCCAGTACTTC	CASSQGRGSGGEETQYF
.	.	TRBV10-3	TRBJ2-5	TGTGCCATCAGTGAGGCCCTCAGGGCTCAAGAGACCCAGTACTTC	CAISEALRAQETQYF
.	TRBD1	TRBV15	TRBJ2-3	TGTGCCACCAGCAGAGATGGACAGGAAATCACAGATACGCAGTATTTT	CATSRDGQEITDTQYF
.	TRBD1	TRBV11-3	TRBJ2-5	TGTGCCAGCAGCTTGTACGGAACAGGGGGACTCCAAGAGACCCAGTACTTC	CASSLYGTGGLQETQYF
.	.	TRBV12-3/TRBV12-4	TRBJ1-3	TGTGCCAGCGCCAGGGCTGGAAACACCATATATTTT	CASARAGNTIYF
.	.	TRBV20-1	TRBJ2-7	TGCAGTGCTGGTGGGGCCGGCCTAACCGAGCAGTACTTC	CSAGGAGLTEQYF
few	TRBD2	TRBV10-2	TRBJ2-2	TGCGCCAGCAGTGATATTAGCGGGAGAGGGACCGGGGAGCTGTTTTTT	CASSDISGRGTGELFF
.	.	TRBV11-3	TRBJ1-1	TGTGCCAGCAGCCCTGGGCGTACTGAAGCTTTCTTT	CASSPGRTEAFF
.	.	TRBV12-5	TRBJ1-6	TGTGCTAGTGGTTACCAGAATTCACCCCTCCACTTT	CASGYQNSPLHF
.	TRBD2	TRBV10-1	TRBJ2-1	TGCGCCAGCAGTCGGGGGGATACCTCCTACAATGAGCAGTTCTTC	CASSRGDTSYNEQFF
.	.	TRBV27	TRBJ2-3	TGTGCCAGCAGTACGACGGCTAGAAGAGGCACAGATACGCAGTATTTT	CASSTTARRGTDTQYF
.	.	TRBV7-9	TRBJ1-4	TGTGCCAGCAGCTCCCAAGGAGGGGCAGTCGAAAAACTGTTTTTT	CASSSQGGAVEKLFF
.	.	TRBV19	TRBJ2-3	TGTGCCAGTAGCGGCCGGGCGGGCCCAGATACGCAGTATTTT	CASSGRAGPDTQYF
.	.	TRBV5-1	TRBJ1-1	TGCGCCAGCAGCTTGGTGGGCTTAAGCGAAGCTTTCTTT	CASSLVGLSEAFF
.	.	TRBV5-1	TRBJ2-4	TGCGCCAGCAGCTTGGAGGTTGCGCGAGGGGGCATTCAGTACTTC	CASSLEVARGGIQYF
.	.	TRBV4-2	TRBJ1-1	TGTGCCAGCAGCCAAGATTTGGAGTCCACTGAAGCTTTCTTT	CASSQDLESTEAFF
.	TRBD2	TRBV19	TRBJ2-3	TGTGCCAGTATGGTAGCGGGGGGCGGAGATACGCAGTATTTT	CASMVAGGGDTQYF
.	TRBD2	TRBV11-2	TRBJ2-1	TGTGCCAGCAGCTCCGGGACTAGCGGGGGCTACAATGAGCAGTTCTTC	CASSSGTSGGYNEQFF
.	.	TRBV30	TRBJ1-1	TGTGCCTGTTGCGGGGAGATGAACACTGAAGCTTTCTTT	CACCGEMNTEAFF
.	TRBD1	TRBV29-1	TRBJ2-7	TGCAGCGCCAGGGACAGACTCTACGAGCAGTACTTC	CSARDRLYEQYF
.	.	TRBV11-2	TRBJ1-1	TGTGCCAGCAGCGTAGGGCCGTCCACTGAAGCTTTCTTT	CASSVGPSTEAFF
.	.	TRBV3-1/TRBV3-2	TRBJ2-2	TGTGCCAGCTCACCGGAAGGGGCCACCGGGGAGCTGTTTTTT	CASSPEGATGELFF
once	.	TRBV10-3	TRBJ2-2	TGTGCCATCAGTGAGTCGAGGGATCCCGGGGAGCTGTTTTTT	CAISESRDPGELFF
few	.	TRBV5-5	TRBJ2-3	TGTGCCAGCAGCTTGGCGGTCACAGATACGCAGTATTTT	CASSLAVTDTQYF
few	.	TRBV5-5	TRBJ2-3	TGTGCCAGCAGCTTGACAGTCACAGATACGCAGTATTTT	CASSLTVTDTQYF
once	TRBD2	TRBV9	TRBJ2-1	TGTGCCAGCAGCCCCTCCTCGGGACTAGCGGGAGCGTACAATGAGCAGTTCTTC	CASSPSSGLAGAYNEQFF
few	TRBD2	TRBV10-1	TRBJ2-3	TGCGCCAGCAGTGAGATAGCGGGTGAGACCACAGATACGCAGTATTTT	CASSEIAGETTDTQYF
.	.	TRBV11-3	TRBJ1-1	TGTGCCAGCAGCTCAACATGGAGAGGTTTGAACACTGAAGCTTTCTTT	CASSSTWRGLNTEAFF
.	.	TRBV12-3/TRBV12-4	TRBJ1-3	TGTGCCAGCAGTCTTACTGGAAACACCATATATTTT	CASSLTGNTIYF
.	.	TRBV18	TRBJ1-2	TGTGCCAGCTCACCACCTGAGGGAAGCTACACCTTC	CASSPPEGSYTF
.	.	TRBV7-2	TRBJ1-2	TGTGCCAGCAGCTTACCCCGGGGCAGGGGTAGGGGTGGCTACACCTTC	CASSLPRGRGRGGYTF